This T cell receptor beta chain was identified in a study of blood T cell repertoires in COVID-19. Overall study context: Acute-phase and convalescent COVID-19 samples originated in the United States, Italy and Spain. The cDNA or gDNA used as material had been derived from T cells, B-cell-depleted T cells, or PBMCs.

In the original processing: Reference gene primer amplification in the assay estimated nucleated cell counts. Method: immunoSEQ multiplex PCR; TCRdb's copy keeps in-frame clones and lacks some. That table supplies the V and J calls and clone size; D and trimming were determined from the DNA. Found here are 75,000 to 95,000 clones, around 88% of them singletons; the top ten hold more than 4.5%. Trimming at V came to 2 bases and at J to 4 bases, leaving 3 bases not matched to a gene. CDR3 length: 15 residues. In germline, CDR1 is KGHSH, CDR2 LQKENI. The V call is TRBV18, the J call TRBJ1-4, with TRBD1 identical over 8 bases. This clonotype was sampled from a man between 60 and 75 years old with acute or convalescent COVID-19. Sequencing was performed on peripheral blood. CDR3 loop: CASSPMTGVNEKLFF. In nucleotides, the CDR3 is TGTGCCAGCTCACCAATGACAGGGGTTAATGAAAAACTGTTTTTT.